These T cell receptor beta chains were read from a single sample in a study of post-analysis software for immune sequencing data. MiXCR, run by TCRdb on the PCR reads, gives a single entry per CDR3 protein. The sample holds 250,000 to 300,000 distinct CDR3 sequences, less than 40% seen once. Sequencing was carried out using blood. The source is a girl between 10 and 17 years old with multiple sclerosis. Both conserved end residues are part of each CDR3. D genes are given only for firm matches. The size of a clone is reported for some rows only, either as once, few or many, or as a class for expanded clones.

cdr3_nt cdr3_aa v_call clone_size j_call d_call
TGTGCCAGCAGGTCAGACCCCAGGGGGAGGGGCGCCTACGAGCAGTACTTC CASRSDPRGRGAYEQYF TRBV7-2 few TRBJ2-7 -
TGCGCCAGCAGTCGGACGGGGCTAGCGGGAGGTACTGAGCAGTTCTTC CASSRTGLAGGTEQFF TRBV5-1 many TRBJ2-1 TRBD2
TGCGCCAGCAGCCCGAGGACAGGGAACACCGGGGAGCTGTTTTTT CASSPRTGNTGELFF TRBV5-1 few TRBJ2-2 TRBD1
TGTGCCAGCAGCTTAGGCCTTCCCGGGACAGGGCCCAACACTGAAGCTTTCTTT CASSLGLPGTGPNTEAFF TRBV11-2 - TRBJ1-1 TRBD1
TGCAGCGTTGAAGGGCAGGGGGCAGCTGAAGCTTTCTTT CSVEGQGAAEAFF TRBV29-1 many TRBJ1-1 TRBD1
TGTGCCAGCAGCTTGGGCGGGGGGGCAATGGAGACCCAGTACTTC CASSLGGGAMETQYF TRBV5-5 many TRBJ2-5 TRBD2
TGTGCCAGCAGCCCAGGGGAAAGTCTCTCCGGGGAGCTGTTTTTT CASSPGESLSGELFF TRBV5-4 many TRBJ2-2 -
TGTGCCAGCAAAAAAGCGGGCATCTCCTACAATGAGCAGTTCTTC CASKKAGISYNEQFF TRBV2 few TRBJ2-1 -
TGTGCCAGCAGCCAAGATTTGACAGCGAGAGTTGGCTACACCTTC CASSQDLTARVGYTF TRBV14 many TRBJ1-2 -
TGTGCCAACCCCCGGAGGACAGGGGAATTCGAGCAGTTCTTC CANPRRTGEFEQFF TRBV7-9 many TRBJ2-1 TRBD1
TGCAGTGCTAGAGTCAGGGACCCGAGCTCCTACAATGAGCAGTTCTTC CSARVRDPSSYNEQFF TRBV20-1 many TRBJ2-1 -
TGTGCCAGCAGCCCCGGACAGGGTCAAACCGGGGAGCTGTTTTTT CASSPGQGQTGELFF TRBV6-5 - TRBJ2-2 TRBD1
TGTGCCACCAAAGGACTAGCGGGGGGCCATAATGAGCAGTTCTTC CATKGLAGGHNEQFF TRBV6-5 many TRBJ2-1 TRBD2
TGTGCCAGCAGCCCCAGTCAGGCAGGCAGAGGGAATCAGCCCCAGCATTTT CASSPSQAGRGNQPQHF TRBV3-1 few TRBJ1-5 -
TGCAGCGTTGGTGAGGGGCGGGGAGGCTACACCTTC CSVGEGRGGYTF TRBV29-1 many TRBJ1-2 -
TGTGCCAGCAGCCCGAGAGGGGCAGGGCTAGGAGCAGATACGCAGTATTTT CASSPRGAGLGADTQYF TRBV11-1 many TRBJ2-3 -
TGTGCCAGCAGCCGCAGGGGGCCGTCCAGCACTGAAGCTTTCTTT CASSRRGPSSTEAFF TRBV7-2 - TRBJ1-1 TRBD1
TGTGCCAGCGGCGGGACTAGCGGGGGGAGCGAGCAGTTCTTC CASGGTSGGSEQFF TRBV6-5 - TRBJ2-1 TRBD2
TGCAGTGCTTTGGGACTAGCGAAAAACAATGAGCAGTACTTC CSALGLAKNNEQYF TRBV20-1 - TRBJ2-5 TRBD2
TGTGCCAGCAGTTTCTGGACAGGGAATTATCAGCCCCAGCATTTT CASSFWTGNYQPQHF TRBV12-3/TRBV12-4 - TRBJ1-5 TRBD1
TGTGCCAGCAGTTTTAACGCGGGAGGGCCGGACGAGACCCAGTACTTC CASSFNAGGPDETQYF TRBV12-3/TRBV12-4 - TRBJ2-5 TRBD2
TGCAGTGCTAGGTTGCCTAGCGGAACAGATACGCAGTATTTT CSARLPSGTDTQYF TRBV20-1 - TRBJ2-3 TRBD2
TGTGCCGCCACCGCCTCGGGCTCCTATAATTCACCCCTCCACTTT CAATASGSYNSPLHF TRBV6-5 many TRBJ1-6 -
TGTGCCAGCAGTTCACGCCCCAATGAGCAGTTCTTC CASSSRPNEQFF TRBV12-3/TRBV12-4 many TRBJ2-1 -
TGCAGCGGGGGAACTAGTACGAATGAGCAGTTCTTC CSGGTSTNEQFF TRBV29-1 - TRBJ2-1 -
TGTGCCAGTAAGACTAGCGGGAGATACGAGCAGTACTTC CASKTSGRYEQYF TRBV6-2/TRBV6-3 - TRBJ2-7 TRBD2
TGTGCCATCAGTTTGGTGGAGATCGGCACCGGGGAGCTGTTTTTT CAISLVEIGTGELFF TRBV12-3/TRBV12-4 - TRBJ2-2 -
TGTGCCAGCAGCTCGCGAGGGGACACCCCAGGCCCTGAAGCTTTCTTT CASSSRGDTPGPEAFF TRBV5-4 - TRBJ1-1 -
TGTGCCAGCAGCCCGTTTTGGGGGGCTCAGGATGAAAAACTGTTTTTT CASSPFWGAQDEKLFF TRBV7-6 many TRBJ1-4 -
TGTGCCATCAGGGGAGCATTAGCGGCTAGCACAGATACGCAGTATTTT CAIRGALAASTDTQYF TRBV10-3 once TRBJ2-3 -